This is a list of T cell receptor beta chains from one sample in a study of radiation and T cells in renal cell carcinoma. Method: immunoSEQ multiplex PCR; TCRdb's copy keeps in-frame clones and lacks some. The sample has 25,000 to 30,000 clones, over 70% seen once; the top ten hold roughly 30%. The specimen was blood, collected from a patient whose treatment included radiotherapy and nephrectomy. These receptors were collected from a man aged 55 to 70 with renal cell carcinoma. The CDR3 runs from the conserved cysteine through the conserved F or W. A D gene is named only where the DNA matches it firmly. Clone size, where shown, is once, few, many, or a class for clones that have expanded.

j_gene,abundance,v_gene,d_gene,CDR3nt,CDR3aa
TRBJ2-1,NA,TRBV5-1,TRBD1,TGCGCCAGCAGCTTCCCGTTTGGTGTACAGGGGGAAAATAGCTCCTACAATGAGCAGTTCTTC,CASSFPFGVQGENSSYNEQFF
TRBJ2-7,NA,TRBV7-2,TRBD1,TGTGCCAGCAGCCTTACAGGGGGCCCAGGTAGCAGAGACGAGCAGTACTTC,CASSLTGGPGSRDEQYF
TRBJ1-4,NA,TRBV6-6,NA,TGTGCCAGCATTCTCTCCGGGGGTGGAAATGAAAAACTGTTTTTT,CASILSGGGNEKLFF
TRBJ2-5,NA,TRBV7-2,NA,TGTGCCAGCAGCTTTTATAGCATAGAAGAGACCCAGTACTTC,CASSFYSIEETQYF
TRBJ1-1,NA,TRBV30,NA,TGTGCCTCGACGGGCAGGGCAGGCACTGAAGCTTTCTTT,CASTGRAGTEAFF
TRBJ2-7,once,TRBV6-6,TRBD2,TGTGCCAGCAGTTACGGAAGCGGGAGGATCTCCTACGAGCAGTACTTC,CASSYGSGRISYEQYF
TRBJ2-7,NA,TRBV6-5,TRBD2,TGTGCCAGCAGTGGGGAGCGGGACTCCTACGAGCAGTACTTC,CASSGERDSYEQYF
TRBJ2-3,NA,TRBV5-4,TRBD2,TGTGCCAGCAGCTTGGCTCTCGGGTCTAGCGGGGGGGCAGATACGCAGTATTTT,CASSLALGSSGGADTQYF
TRBJ1-2,NA,TRBV4-1,NA,TGCGCCAGCAGCCAAGTGCCGAGAGCTAACTATGGCTACACCTTC,CASSQVPRANYGYTF
TRBJ2-5,once,TRBV2,NA,TGTGCCAGCAGTGAAGCCCTACTGGGGAGAGCTGGGTTACAAGAGACCCAGTACTTC,CASSEALLGRAGLQETQYF
TRBJ1-1,NA,TRBV29-1,NA,TGCAGCGTTGTTTCGCTGGGCCTCGGGAACACTGAAGCTTTCTTT,CSVVSLGLGNTEAFF
TRBJ2-7,NA,TRBV9,NA,TGTGCCAGCAGCGTAGTTGTTGTCGGGGCTAGCGCACGCTACGAGCAGTACTTC,CASSVVVVGASARYEQYF
TRBJ2-3,NA,TRBV5-4,NA,TGTGCCAGCAGCTTGGATCCGTCAGATACGCAGTATTTT,CASSLDPSDTQYF
TRBJ2-1,NA,TRBV6-6,TRBD1,TGTGCCAGCAGTGCGGGACAGGAGTACAATGAGCAGTTCTTC,CASSAGQEYNEQFF
TRBJ2-1,once,TRBV6-5,NA,TGTGCCAGCAGTTACTCGCGGCGGGATGAGCAGTTCTTC,CASSYSRRDEQFF
TRBJ1-3,NA,TRBV5-6,NA,TGTGCCAGCAGCTCCGGTTACAACTCTGGAAACACCATATATTTT,CASSSGYNSGNTIYF
TRBJ1-5,NA,TRBV30,TRBD1,TGTGCCTGGAGTCGGGACAGGGCTAACAATCAGCCCCAGCATTTT,CAWSRDRANNQPQHF